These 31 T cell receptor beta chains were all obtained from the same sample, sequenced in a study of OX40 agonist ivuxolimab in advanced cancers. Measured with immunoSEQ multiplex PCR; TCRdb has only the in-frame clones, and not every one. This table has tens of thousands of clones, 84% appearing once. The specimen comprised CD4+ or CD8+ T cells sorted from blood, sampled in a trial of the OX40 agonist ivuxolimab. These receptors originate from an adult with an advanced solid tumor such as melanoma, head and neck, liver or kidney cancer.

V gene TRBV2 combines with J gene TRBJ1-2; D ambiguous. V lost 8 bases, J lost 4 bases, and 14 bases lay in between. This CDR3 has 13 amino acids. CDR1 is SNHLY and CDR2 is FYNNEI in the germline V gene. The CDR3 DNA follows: TGTGCCAGCCCGGCAGGAGGTATCTATGGCTACACCTTC. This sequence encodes CASPAGGIYGYTF.

CDR3 loop: CASSQARLWADTQYF. The CDR3 DNA reads as TGTGCCAGCAGCCAAGCGAGACTCTGGGCAGATACGCAGTATTTT. The chain joins TRBV14 to TRBJ2-3, with D unresolved. Germline-derived CDR1 and CDR2 are SGHDN and FVKESK. The CDR3 sequence is 15 residues long. V lost 1 base, J lost 4 bases, and 12 bases lay in between.

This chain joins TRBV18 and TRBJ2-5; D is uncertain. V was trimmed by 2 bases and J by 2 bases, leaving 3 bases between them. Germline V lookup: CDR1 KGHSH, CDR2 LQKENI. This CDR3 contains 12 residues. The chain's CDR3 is CASSPEQETQYF. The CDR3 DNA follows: TGTGCCAGCTCACCAGAGCAAGAGACCCAGTACTTC. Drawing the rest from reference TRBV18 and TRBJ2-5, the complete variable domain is NAGVMQNPRHLVRRRGQEARLRCSPMKGHSHVYWYRQLPEEGLKFMVYLQKENIIDESGMPKERFSAEFPKEGPSILRIQQVVRGDSAAYFCASSPEQETQYFGPGTRLLVL.

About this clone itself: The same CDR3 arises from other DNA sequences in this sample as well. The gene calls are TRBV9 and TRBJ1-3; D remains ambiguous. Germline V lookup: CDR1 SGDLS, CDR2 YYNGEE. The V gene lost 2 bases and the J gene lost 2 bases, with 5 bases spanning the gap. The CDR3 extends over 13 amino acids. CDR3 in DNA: TGTGCCAGCAGCGTGGATGCTGGAAACACCATATATTTT. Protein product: CASSVDAGNTIYF. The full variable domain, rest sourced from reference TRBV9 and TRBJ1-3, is DSGVTQTPKHLITATGQRVTLRCSPRSGDLSVYWYQQSLDQGLQFLIQYYNGEERAKGNILERFSAQQFPDLHSELNLSSLELGDSALYFCASSVDAGNTIYFGEGSWLTVV.

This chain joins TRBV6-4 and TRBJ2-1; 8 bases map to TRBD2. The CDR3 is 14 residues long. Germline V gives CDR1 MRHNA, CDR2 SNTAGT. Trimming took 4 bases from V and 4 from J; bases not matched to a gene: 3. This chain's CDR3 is CASSVGGRYNEQFF. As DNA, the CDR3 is TGTGCCAGCAGTGTCGGCGGGAGGTACAATGAGCAGTTCTTC.

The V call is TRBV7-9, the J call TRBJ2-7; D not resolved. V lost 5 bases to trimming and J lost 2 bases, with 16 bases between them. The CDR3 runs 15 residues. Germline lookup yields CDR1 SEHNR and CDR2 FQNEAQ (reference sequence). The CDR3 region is CASSPLRVITYEQYF. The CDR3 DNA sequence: TGTGCCAGCAGCCCGCTCCGGGTCATCACCTACGAGCAGTACTTC.

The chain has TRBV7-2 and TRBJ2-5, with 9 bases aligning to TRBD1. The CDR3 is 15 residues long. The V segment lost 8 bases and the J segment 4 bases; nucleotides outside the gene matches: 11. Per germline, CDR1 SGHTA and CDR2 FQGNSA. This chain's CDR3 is CASGPGTGRGETQYF. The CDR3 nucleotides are TGTGCCAGCGGTCCCGGGACAGGGCGTGGAGAGACCCAGTACTTC.

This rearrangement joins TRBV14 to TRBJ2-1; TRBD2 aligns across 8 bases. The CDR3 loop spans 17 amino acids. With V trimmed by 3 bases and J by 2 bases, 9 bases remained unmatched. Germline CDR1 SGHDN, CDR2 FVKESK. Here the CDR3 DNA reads TGTGCCAGCAGCCATGGTCGAACGGGGGGGCCCTACAATGAGCAGTTCTTC. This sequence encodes CASSHGRTGGPYNEQFF.

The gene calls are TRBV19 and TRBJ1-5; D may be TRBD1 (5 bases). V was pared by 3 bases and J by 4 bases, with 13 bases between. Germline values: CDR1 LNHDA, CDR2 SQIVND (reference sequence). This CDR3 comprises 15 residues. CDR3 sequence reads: CASSISGQGNQPQHF. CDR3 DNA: TGTGCCAGTAGTATTTCCGGACAAGGTAATCAGCCCCAGCATTTT.

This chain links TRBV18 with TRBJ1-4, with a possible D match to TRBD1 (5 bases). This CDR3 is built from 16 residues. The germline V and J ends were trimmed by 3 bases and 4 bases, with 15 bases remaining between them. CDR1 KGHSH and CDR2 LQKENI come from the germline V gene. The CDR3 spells CASSPTTAYGNEKLFF. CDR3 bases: TGTGCCAGCTCACCTACGACAGCCTACGGTAATGAAAAACTGTTTTTT.

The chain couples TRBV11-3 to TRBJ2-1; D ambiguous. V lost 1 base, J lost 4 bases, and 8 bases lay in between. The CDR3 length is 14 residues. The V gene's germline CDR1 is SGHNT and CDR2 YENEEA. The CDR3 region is CASSLAGEYNEQFF. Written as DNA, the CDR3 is TGTGCCAGCAGCTTAGCAGGCGAATACAATGAGCAGTTCTTC. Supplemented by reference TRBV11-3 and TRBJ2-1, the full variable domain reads EAGVVQSPRYKIIEKKQPVAFWCNPISGHNTLYWYLQNLGQGPELLIRYENEEAVDDSQLPKDRFSAERLKGVDSTLKIQPAELGDSAVYLCASSLAGEYNEQFFGPGTRLTVL.

In DNA, the CDR3 is TGCGCCAGCAGCCTGAGGACAGGGGATAGCAATCAGCCCCAGCATTTT. Encoded protein: CASSLRTGDSNQPQHF. The chain uses TRBV4-1 and TRBJ1-5; TRBD1 aligns across 9 bases. The CDR3 is made up of 16 amino acids. Germline CDR1 is MGHRA and CDR2 is YSYEKL. Trimming removed 4 bases from V and 0 bases from J; junction bases left unmatched: 4.

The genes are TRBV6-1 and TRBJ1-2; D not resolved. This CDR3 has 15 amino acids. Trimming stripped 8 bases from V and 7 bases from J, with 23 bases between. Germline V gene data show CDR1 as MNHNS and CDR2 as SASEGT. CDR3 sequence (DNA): TGTGCCAGCCGAGGCGGCAATCCGAATCTATCTGGCTACACCTTC. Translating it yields CASRGGNPNLSGYTF.

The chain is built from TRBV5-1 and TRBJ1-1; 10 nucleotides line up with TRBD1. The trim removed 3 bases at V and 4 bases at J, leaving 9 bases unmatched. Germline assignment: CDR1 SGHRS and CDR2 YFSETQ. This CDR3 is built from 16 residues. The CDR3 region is CASSWDGTGVGTEAFF. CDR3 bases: TGCGCCAGCAGCTGGGACGGGACAGGGGTCGGCACTGAAGCTTTCTTT. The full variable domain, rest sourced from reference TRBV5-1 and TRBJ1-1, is KAGVTQTPRYLIKTRGQQVTLSCSPISGHRSVSWYQQTPGQGLQFLFEYFSETQRNKGNFPGRFSGRQFSNSRSEMNVSTLELGDSALYLCASSWDGTGVGTEAFFGQGTRLTVV.

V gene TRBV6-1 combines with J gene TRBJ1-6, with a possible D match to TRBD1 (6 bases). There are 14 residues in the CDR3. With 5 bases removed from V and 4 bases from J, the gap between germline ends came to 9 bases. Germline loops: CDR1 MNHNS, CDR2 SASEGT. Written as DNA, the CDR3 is TGTGCCAGCAGTCCACAGGGTTATAATTCACCCCTCCACTTT. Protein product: CASSPQGYNSPLHF.

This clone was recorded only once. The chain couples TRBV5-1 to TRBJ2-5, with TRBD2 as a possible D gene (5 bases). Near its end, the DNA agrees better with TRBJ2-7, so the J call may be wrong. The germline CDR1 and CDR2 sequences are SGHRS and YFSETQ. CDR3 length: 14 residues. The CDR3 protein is CASSLRIYGDEQYF. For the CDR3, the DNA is TGCGCCAGCAGCTTGCGTATTTACGGGGACGAGCAGTACTTC.

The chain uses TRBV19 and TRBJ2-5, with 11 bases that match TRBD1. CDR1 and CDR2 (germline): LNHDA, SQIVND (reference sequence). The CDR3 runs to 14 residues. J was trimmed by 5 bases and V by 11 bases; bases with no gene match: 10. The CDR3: CAGSDRGRRETQYF. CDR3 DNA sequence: TGTGCCGGATCGGACAGGGGGCGCCGTGAGACCCAGTACTTC.

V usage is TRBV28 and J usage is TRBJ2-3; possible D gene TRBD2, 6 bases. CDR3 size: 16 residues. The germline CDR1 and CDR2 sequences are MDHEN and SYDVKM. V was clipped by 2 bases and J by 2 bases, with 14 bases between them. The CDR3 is CASSLGLSGSTDTQYF. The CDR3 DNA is TGTGCCAGCAGTTTAGGGCTTAGCGGTTCCACAGATACGCAGTATTTT.

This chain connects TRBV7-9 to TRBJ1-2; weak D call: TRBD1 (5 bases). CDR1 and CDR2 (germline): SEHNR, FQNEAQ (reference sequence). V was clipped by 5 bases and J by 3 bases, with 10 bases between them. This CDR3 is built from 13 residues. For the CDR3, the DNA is TGTGCCAGCAGCATCTGGGGGGACTATGGCTACACCTTC. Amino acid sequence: CASSIWGDYGYTF.

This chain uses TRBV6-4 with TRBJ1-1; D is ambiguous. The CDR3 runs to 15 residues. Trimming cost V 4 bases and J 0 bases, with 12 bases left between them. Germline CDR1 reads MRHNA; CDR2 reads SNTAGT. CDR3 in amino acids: CASSASGFLNTEAFF. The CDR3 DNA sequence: TGTGCCAGCAGTGCCTCGGGCTTTTTGAACACTGAAGCTTTCTTT.

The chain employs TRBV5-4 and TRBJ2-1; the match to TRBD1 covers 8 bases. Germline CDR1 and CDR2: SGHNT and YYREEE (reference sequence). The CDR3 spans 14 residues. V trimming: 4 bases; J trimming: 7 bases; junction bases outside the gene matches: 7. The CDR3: CASSAGQGRNEQFF. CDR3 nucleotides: TGTGCCAGCAGCGCCGGACAGGGCCGGAATGAGCAGTTCTTC.

For the CDR3, the DNA is TGCACCAGCAGCCAAGATTGCGCCACAGGTGAGCAGTTCTTC. This translates into CTSSQDCATGEQFF. This chain joins TRBV1 and TRBJ2-1; the DNA was not used to check the table's D call, TRBD1. TRBV1 represents a pseudogene. The CDR3 runs to 14 residues.

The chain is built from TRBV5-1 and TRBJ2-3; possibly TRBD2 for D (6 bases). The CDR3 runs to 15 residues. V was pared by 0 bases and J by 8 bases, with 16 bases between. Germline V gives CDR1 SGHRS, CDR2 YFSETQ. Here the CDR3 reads CASSLAGTRSVTQYF. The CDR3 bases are TGCGCCAGCAGCTTGGCTGGGACTCGCTCAGTTACGCAGTATTTT.

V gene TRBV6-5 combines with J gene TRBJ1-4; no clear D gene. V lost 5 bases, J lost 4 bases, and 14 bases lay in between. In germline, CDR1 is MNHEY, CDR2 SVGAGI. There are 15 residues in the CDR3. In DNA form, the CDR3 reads TGTGCCAGCAGTCCTACCGGGTCCAATAATGAAAAACTGTTTTTT. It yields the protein CASSPTGSNNEKLFF.

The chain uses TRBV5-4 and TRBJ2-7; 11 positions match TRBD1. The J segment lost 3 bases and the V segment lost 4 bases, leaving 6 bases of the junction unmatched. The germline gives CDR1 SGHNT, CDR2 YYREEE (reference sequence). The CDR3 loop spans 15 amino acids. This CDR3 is CASSPGGTGGYEQYF. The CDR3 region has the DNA TGTGCCAGCAGCCCCGGAGGGACAGGGGGCTACGAGCAGTACTTC.

CDR3 sequence: CASTPSPMGLAGGNEQFF. The CDR3 DNA follows: TGTGCCAGCACACCTAGTCCGATGGGACTAGCGGGAGGCAATGAGCAGTTCTTC. V and J are TRBV5-4 and TRBJ2-1, with 15 bases identical to TRBD2. Germline lookup yields CDR1 SGHNT and CDR2 YYREEE (reference sequence). The CDR3 totals 18 residues. V lost 6 bases and J lost 6; bases outside the gene matches: 13. The full variable domain, completed using reference TRBV5-4 and TRBJ2-1, is ETGVTQSPTHLIKTRGQQVTLRCSSQSGHNTVSWYQQALGQGPQFIFQYYREEENGRGNFPPRFSGLQFPNYSSELNVNALELDDSALYLCASTPSPMGLAGGNEQFFGPGTRLTVL.

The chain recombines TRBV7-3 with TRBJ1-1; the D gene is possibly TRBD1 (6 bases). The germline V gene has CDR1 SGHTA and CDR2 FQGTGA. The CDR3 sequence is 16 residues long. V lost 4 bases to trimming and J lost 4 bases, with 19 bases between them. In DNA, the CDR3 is TGTGCCAGCAGCTACAGGAGGGCGGGGGCTGGCACTGAAGCTTTCTTT. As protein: CASSYRRAGAGTEAFF.

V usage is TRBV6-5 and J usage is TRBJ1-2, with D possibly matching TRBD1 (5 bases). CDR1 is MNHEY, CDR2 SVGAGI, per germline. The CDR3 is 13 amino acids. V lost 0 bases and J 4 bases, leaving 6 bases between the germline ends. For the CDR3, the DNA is TGTGCCAGCAGTTACTCGACAGCCTATGGCTACACCTTC. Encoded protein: CASSYSTAYGYTF.

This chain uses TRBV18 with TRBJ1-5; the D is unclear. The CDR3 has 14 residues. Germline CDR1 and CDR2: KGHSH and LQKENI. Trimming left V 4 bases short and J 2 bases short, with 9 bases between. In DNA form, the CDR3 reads TGTGCCAGCTCACTGGATAACGGCAATCAGCCCCAGCATTTT. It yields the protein CASSLDNGNQPQHF.

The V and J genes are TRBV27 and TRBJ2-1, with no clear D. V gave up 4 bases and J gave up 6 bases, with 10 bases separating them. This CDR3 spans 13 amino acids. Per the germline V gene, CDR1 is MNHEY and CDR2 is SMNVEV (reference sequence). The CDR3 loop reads CASSYSGGNEQFF. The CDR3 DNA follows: TGTGCCAGCAGTTACTCGGGTGGCAATGAGCAGTTCTTC.

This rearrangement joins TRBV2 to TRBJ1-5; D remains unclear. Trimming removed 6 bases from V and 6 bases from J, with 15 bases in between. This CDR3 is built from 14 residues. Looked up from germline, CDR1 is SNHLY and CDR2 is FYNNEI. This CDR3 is CASRGFNGRQPQHF. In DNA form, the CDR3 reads TGTGCCAGCAGGGGATTCAACGGACGTCAGCCCCAGCATTTT.